This T cell receptor (beta chain) appears in the sequencing data of a study of technical replicates of blood from several donors. CDR1 is ENHRY, CDR2 SYGVKD, per germline. The CDR3 length is 14 residues. The J segment lost 8 bases and the V segment lost 0 bases, leaving 6 bases of the junction unmatched. This clone was picked up one time. TCRdb's table, derived via immunoSEQ multiplex PCR, lists solely in-frame clones and lacks some. The sample gives about 85,000 clones, around 94% of which show up once; around 0.25% is in the top ten. The sequenced sample consisted of T cells isolated from PBMCs. The origin of this receptor is a human donor in good health. J is TRBJ1-1 and V is TRBV10-3; 7 bases line up with TRBD1. The CDR3 region is CAISESTGPREAFF. CDR3 sequence (DNA): TGTGCCATCAGTGAGTCGACAGGGCCGAGGGAAGCTTTCTTT.